This T cell receptor (beta chain) originates from a study of cytomegalovirus exposure and HLA in healthy donors (dated by TCRdb to about 2017). As for the study more broadly: An earlier analysis of some 600 of the donors reported 276 Gb of sequence data and 90 million to 120 million unique TCR beta sequences obtained from 180 million or so T cells. Class I and class II HLA loci were covered by the typing at four-digit resolution. To study patterns of TCR occurrence, a later analysis re-analyzed previously published TCR beta repertoires from 500 to 850 donors and added high-resolution HLA genotyping. Donor age, sex, ethnicity and CMV serostatus were compiled alongside the repertoire data. Among the roughly 410 genotyped donors, roughly 80% belonged to the genetic ancestry cluster associated with self-reported Caucasian donors. High-throughput TCR immunosequencing, statistical association of individual TCRs with disease status, and machine learning were combined to predict cytomegalovirus infection status. Four to six DR-DQ haplotypes were handled as single units for association and clustering, since linkage in the cohort was strong. An earlier analysis of 587 of the donors used high-throughput TCR beta sequencing to judge whether each TCR beta V gene segment behaved as functional or pseudogenic. Along with the approximately 650-subject first cohort, a separate validation cohort of 120 different subjects was used. Across approximately 420 genotyped donors of the cohort, an average of about 240,000 unique TCR beta nucleotide sequences per donor were sequenced, and approximately 17% of those sequences were non-productive. Rather than using new phenotypic data, the later analysis identified candidate immune exposures from TCR beta sequences and from how often those sequences occurred across donors. The number of donors typed differed by locus, with about 629-640 for A, B, C, DRB1 and DQB1, around 500 for DQA1, approximately 580 for DPA1, and some 470 for DPB1. A later genetic analysis used genome-wide SNP genotypes for about 55% of the 666 donors, treating that subset as a discovery cohort. Using immunosequencing, the study profiled T cell repertoires from approximately 700 subjects and related those repertoires to cytomegalovirus serostatus. The study aimed to test whether cataloging public T cell receptors could reveal signatures of past pathogen exposure. An early release covering around 630 HLA-typed donors comprised about 290 gigabases of sequencing data and approximately 85 million unique TCR sequences. All discovery cohort repertoires had been generated on a single sequencing platform.

Libraries were prepared through the immunoSEQ multiplex PCR assay. For the multiplex PCR, a mixture combining 60 forward primers for TCR Vbeta segments and 13 reverse primers for TCR Jbeta segments was used. A multiplex PCR assay on genomic DNA amplified the CDR3 region of rearranged TCR beta genes. On the Illumina HiSeq System, the amplified TCR beta libraries were sequenced as 87-base-pair reads. From the authors' description of their analysis: Across the 670 or so repertoires, a later analysis counted approximately 83 million unique TCR beta chains, roughly 11 million of which were shared by at least two donors. To remove PCR and sequencing errors, raw reads were error-corrected and collapsed into unique sequences using a nearest-neighbor algorithm that merged closely related sequences. CDR3 sequences were aligned to IMGT reference sequences to assign V, D and J gene segments. For a sequence to be retained, a match of at least six nucleotides was required to both a V gene segment and a J gene segment. A rearrangement was called productive if the CDR3 had no stop codons and remained in frame with V and J, and every other rearrangement was called non-productive. Following IMGT convention, CDR3 was defined as the stretch from the second conserved V-encoded cysteine up to the conserved J-encoded phenylalanine. The earlier analysis of roughly 590 of the donors excluded any sequence lacking an unambiguous match to a single V gene segment. In an earlier analysis of about 590 of the donors, a V segment was called functional when productive rearrangements were above 56.7%, and segregating when the standard deviation between donors exceeded 5%. A statistical classification framework was built to diagnose cytomegalovirus status from the catalog of TCR beta chain sequences. In a later analysis, V and J genes were assigned by comparing TCR nucleotide sequences against IMGT/GENE-DB human TR gene sequences. Using the TCRdist pipeline, a later analysis assigned CDR3 sequences along with most-parsimonious VDJ recombination scenarios. In a later analysis, every TCR beta chain was defined by the combination of its CDR3 amino acid sequence and its V-gene family, and reads without a unique V-gene family were dropped. As a way to deal with suspected cross-contamination and a sequencing artifact, a later analysis dropped 500 to 700 nucleotide sequences that were highly shared and had low generation probability. In a later analysis, a clonal expansion index was calculated for each public chain from normalized within-repertoire ranks of inferred template counts. In a later analysis, generation probabilities were computed using a VDJ recombination model fitted to out-of-frame rearrangements, and the results were checked against IGoR. In a later analysis, TCR-TCR, TCR-HLA and TCR-CMV co-occurrence was scored with hypergeometric tests, and a repertoire-size bias correction was applied to TCR pairs. False discovery rates were estimated in a later analysis by permuting HLA or CMV assignments 20 times. In a later analysis, co-occurring TCRs were grouped using DBSCAN, with TCRdist sequence similarity added in when clustering inside HLA-allele-positive subsets. Co-occurrence clustering excluded repertoires with fewer than 30,000 or more than 120,000 public chains, plus five with anomalous nucleotide sharing. Drawn from immuneACCESS, this table holds only the in-frame rearrangements with V and J called that TCRdb kept. Clones are partly lost; checked studies trace under half to an unresolved V gene and leave the rest unexplained. D and trimming were read from the DNA, whereas the V and J calls and clone size are those reported in that table. This sample lists 150,000 to 200,000 clones; around 83% were detected once. About 1.7% of the sample rests with the top ten.

The cohort comprised 666 healthy bone marrow donors. Cohort members were all nominally healthy when sampled, although unrecorded immune exposures were likely present. The donor tested CMV seronegative and was one of the 352 seronegative cohort members. Each donor provided a peripheral blood sample, and peripheral blood mononuclear cells were used for TCR beta sequencing. Genomic DNA was extracted from the blood cell samples with the Qiagen DNeasy Blood Extraction Kit. The CDR3 numbers 17 residues from cysteine through phenylalanine. The retained sequence is limited to the CDR3, 51 bases, with the frame set at the first base. As encoded in the germline V gene, CDR1 is MDHEN while CDR2 is SYDVKM. V is trimmed back by 3 bases and J by 4 bases, and the junction contains 11 bases that no gene match accounts for. As concerns this clone: Which antigen it targets is not known. Per-base qualities were not stored, and no clone one base away is much larger.

Here is what the overall study found, with its caveats: The classifier was reported to diagnose cytomegalovirus status with high specificity and sensitivity in both the original cohort and the validation cohort. Roughly 17 rarely observed V segments, including chromosome 9 orphons, were excluded from the earlier analysis of 550 to 700 of the donors because counts were too low. A later genetic analysis reported fewer N-insertions in productive TCRs among donors in an Asian-associated ancestry cluster than the roughly 620-donor mean. Most TCR sequences were seen in very few donors, while some public TCRs were found in many individuals. This cohort had only TCR beta chains sequenced, and the lack of alpha or paired-chain data limited which features could be detected. CMV serostatus was the only immune exposure information available for the cohort. Because the 87-base-pair reads could not distinguish some IMGT-functional V segments, including TRBV6-2 and TRBV6-3, those segments were excluded. Because some donors lacked HLA typing at each locus, the association tests relied only on the typed subset. Roughly uniform sequencing depth across donors was assumed in presence/absence analyses, although this assumption may not hold. A later analysis reported that several top co-occurrence clusters appeared linked to parvovirus B19, influenza, CMV and Epstein-Barr virus. An earlier analysis of around 540 of the donors showed that most TCR beta V segments appeared in productive rearrangements either about 87% or about 30% of the time, which broadly matched IMGT annotations. Assigning TCR associations to individual alleles was difficult when HLA alleles, especially DR and DQ, strongly co-occurred. At a false discovery rate of 0.05, a later analysis linked around 15,000 TCR beta sequences to specific HLA alleles. A later analysis found that TCR association rates varied across HLA loci, with DRB1 alleles showing the most associated TCRs and HLA-C alleles the fewest. A later genetic analysis associated a missense DCLRE1C variant with V-gene and J-gene trimming of TCR beta chains, and an independent cohort replicated the association. Compared with equally common non-associated chains, HLA-associated TCR beta chains in a later analysis were more clonally expanded and had lower generation probabilities. A further reported finding was that TCR beta sequences accurately predicted the HLA-A and HLA-B alleles for most subjects in the first cohort. In vitro tests confirmed that a few of the cytomegalovirus-associated TCR beta chains recognize cytomegalovirus antigens. It was suggested by the authors that the approach could potentially be generalized to other disease states and immunological phenotypes. In a later analysis, most CMV-associated TCR beta chains were found to appear HLA-restricted, with HLA associations seemingly driven largely by CMV exposure. In the study, about 150 TCR beta chains were listed as associated with cytomegalovirus. A group of highly shared sequence variants was considered likely to be a technical artifact of the sequencing pipeline. Correlated functional status among segregating V segments might be attributable to linkage disequilibrium, but an unknown experimental factor could not be ruled out.

Sample: PBMCs. Recombination linked TRBV28 to TRBJ1-2, and 10 junction bases match TRBD1. This TCR derives from a woman aged 18-29 years in good health and CMV-seronegative. CDR3 region: CASSFHRDRGPAYGYTF. The DNA sequence is TGTGCCAGCAGTTTCCACCGGGACAGGGGTCCAGCCTATGGCTACACCTTC.